This T cell receptor beta chain was found in a study of CD4 T cells in relation to SARS-CoV-2 and coronaviruses. The table came from immunoSEQ multiplex PCR; TCRdb's copy has only in-frame clones and leaves some out. This table holds about 59,000 clones, 86% found once. Study-wide results and caveats: No donor gave both pre-pandemic and post-infection samples. Crossreactivity was assessed only for spike protein, not other viral proteins. Monoreactive clones expanded significantly more to SARS-CoV-2 than crossreactive clones did.

The ends lost 5 bases at V and 6 bases at J; junction bases unmatched: 8. There are 14 residues in the CDR3. The germline V gene encodes CDR1 SGHAT and CDR2 FQDESV (reference sequence). This clone was recorded once. Antigen specificity is unknown. The unexposed donors gave CD4+ T cells in about 2010-2018, prior to COVID-19. The material sequenced was memory CD4+ T cells from PBMCs. The sequence was obtained from a human donor in good health. The chain carries TRBV11-1 and TRBJ1-1, with TRBD1 matching 8 bases. The CDR3 DNA reads as TGTGCCAGCAGCCCCGATGACAGGGGCCCTGAAGCTTTCTTT. Translating gives CASSPDDRGPEAFF. The full variable domain, completed using reference TRBV11-1 and TRBJ1-1, is EAEVAQSPRYKITEKSQAVAFWCDPISGHATLYWYRQILGQGPELLVQFQDESVVDDSQLPKDRFSAERLKGVDSTLKIQPAELGDSAMYLCASSPDDRGPEAFFGQGTRLTVV.